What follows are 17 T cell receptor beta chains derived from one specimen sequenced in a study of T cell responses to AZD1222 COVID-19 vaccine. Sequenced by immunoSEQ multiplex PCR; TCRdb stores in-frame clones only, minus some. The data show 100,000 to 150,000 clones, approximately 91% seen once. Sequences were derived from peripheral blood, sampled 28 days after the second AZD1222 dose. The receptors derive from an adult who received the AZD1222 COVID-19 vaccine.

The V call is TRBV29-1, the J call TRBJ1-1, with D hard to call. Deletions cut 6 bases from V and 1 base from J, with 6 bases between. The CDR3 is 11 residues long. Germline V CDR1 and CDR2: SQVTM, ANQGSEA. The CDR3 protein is CSVARNTEAFF. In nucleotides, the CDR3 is TGCAGCGTAGCCCGGAACACTGAAGCTTTCTTT. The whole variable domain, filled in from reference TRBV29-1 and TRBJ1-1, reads SAVISQKPSRDICQRGTSLTIQCQVDSQVTMMFWYRQQPGQSLTLIATANQGSEATYESGFVIDKFPISRPNLTFSTLTVSNMSPEDSSIYLCSVARNTEAFFGQGTRLTVV.

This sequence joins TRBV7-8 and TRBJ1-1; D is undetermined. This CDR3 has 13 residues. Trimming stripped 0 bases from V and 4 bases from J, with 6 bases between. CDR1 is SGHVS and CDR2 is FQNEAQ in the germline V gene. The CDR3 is CASSLARATEAFF. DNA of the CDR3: TGTGCCAGCAGCTTAGCGAGGGCCACTGAAGCTTTCTTT. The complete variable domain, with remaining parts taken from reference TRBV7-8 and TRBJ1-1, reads GAGVSQSPRYKVAKRGQDVALRCDPISGHVSLFWYQQALGQGPEFLTYFQNEAQLDKSGLPSDRFFAERPEGSVSTLKIQRTQQEDSAVYLCASSLARATEAFFGQGTRLTVV.

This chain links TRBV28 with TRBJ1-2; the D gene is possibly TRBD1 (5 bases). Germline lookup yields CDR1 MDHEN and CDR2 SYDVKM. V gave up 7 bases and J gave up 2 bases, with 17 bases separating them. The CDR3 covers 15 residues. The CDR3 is CASTSHEPGNYGYTF. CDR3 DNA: TGTGCCAGCACTTCTCACGAGCCAGGGAACTATGGCTACACCTTC.

CDR3 in DNA: TGTGCCAGCTCACCAGGGCAGGTCTACGAGCAGTACTTC. Its protein product is CASSPGQVYEQYF. The chain is built from TRBV18 and TRBJ2-7; D unresolved. V lost 2 bases and J 3 bases, leaving 8 bases between the germline ends. CDR1 KGHSH and CDR2 LQKENI come from the germline V gene. The CDR3 has 13 residues.

Written as DNA, the CDR3 is TGTGCCAGCTCACCGCGAACGGACCTAGGCACTGAAGCTTTCTTT. It encodes CASSPRTDLGTEAFF. The V gene is TRBV18, the J gene TRBJ1-1; D gene ambiguous. Trimming removed 3 bases at V and 4 bases at J, with 15 bases between. The CDR3 has 15 amino acids. Germline lookup yields CDR1 KGHSH and CDR2 LQKENI.

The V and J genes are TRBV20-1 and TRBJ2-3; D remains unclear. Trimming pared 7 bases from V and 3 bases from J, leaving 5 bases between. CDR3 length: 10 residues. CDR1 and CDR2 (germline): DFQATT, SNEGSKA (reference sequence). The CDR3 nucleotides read TGCAGTGATAAGACAGATACGCAGTATTTT. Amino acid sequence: CSDKTDTQYF.

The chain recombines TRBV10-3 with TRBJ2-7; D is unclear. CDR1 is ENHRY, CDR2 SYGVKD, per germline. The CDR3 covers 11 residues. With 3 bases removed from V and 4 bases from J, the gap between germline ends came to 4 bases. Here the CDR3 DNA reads TGTGCCATCAGTGAAGATTACGAGCAGTACTTC. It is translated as CAISEDYEQYF.

CDR3 loop: CASSLERTSGIEQYF. In DNA, the CDR3 is TGCGCCAGCAGCTTGGAAAGGACTAGCGGGATTGAACAGTATTTT. The chain is built from TRBV5-1 and TRBJ2-3, with 12 bases aligning to TRBD2. The germline gives CDR1 SGHRS, CDR2 YFSETQ. V was pared by 0 bases and J by 12 bases, with 8 bases of the junction left unmatched. This CDR3 comprises 15 residues.

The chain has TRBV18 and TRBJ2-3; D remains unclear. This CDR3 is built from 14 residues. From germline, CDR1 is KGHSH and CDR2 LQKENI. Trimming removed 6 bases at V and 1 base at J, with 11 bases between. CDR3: CASSPEWRTDTQYF. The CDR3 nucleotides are TGTGCCAGCTCCCCAGAATGGCGCACAGATACGCAGTATTTT.

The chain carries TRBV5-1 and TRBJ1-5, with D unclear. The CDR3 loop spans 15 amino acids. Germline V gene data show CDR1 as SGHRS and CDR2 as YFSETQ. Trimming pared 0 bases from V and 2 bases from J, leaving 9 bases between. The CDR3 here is CASSLGWDRNQPQHF. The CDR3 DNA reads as TGCGCCAGCAGCTTGGGTTGGGATCGCAATCAGCCCCAGCATTTT.

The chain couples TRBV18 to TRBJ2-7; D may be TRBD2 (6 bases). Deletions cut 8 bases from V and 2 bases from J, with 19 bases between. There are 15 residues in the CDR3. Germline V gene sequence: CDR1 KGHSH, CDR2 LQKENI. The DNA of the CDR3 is TGTGCCAGCCGAGCGGGCCGAAATGCGGCCTACGAGCAGTACTTC. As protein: CASRAGRNAAYEQYF.

Written as DNA, the CDR3 is TGTGCCAGCAGCCAAGATTCAAAGGAAATCACAGATACGCAGTATTTT. Translated, it gives CASSQDSKEITDTQYF. V gene TRBV4-2 combines with J gene TRBJ2-3; D not resolved. V lost 0 bases to trimming and J lost 2 bases, with 12 bases between them. CDR3 size: 16 residues. In germline, CDR1 is LGHNA, CDR2 YNFKEQ.

The CDR3, as DNA: TGTGCCACCTCAGACAGGGGGCCTAACGAGCAGTACTTC. It codes for CATSDRGPNEQYF. This chain uses TRBV19 with TRBJ2-7; 10 bases map to TRBD1. CDR3 length: 13 residues. V trimming: 10 bases; J trimming: 5 bases; junction bases outside the gene matches: 8. Germline-derived CDR1 and CDR2 are LNHDA and SQIVND (reference sequence).

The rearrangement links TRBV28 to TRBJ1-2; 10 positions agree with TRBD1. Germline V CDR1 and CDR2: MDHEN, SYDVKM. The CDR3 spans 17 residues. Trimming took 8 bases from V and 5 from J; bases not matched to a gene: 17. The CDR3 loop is CASLGGDRGARLYGYTF. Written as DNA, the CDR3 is TGTGCCAGCCTGGGTGGGGACAGGGGTGCCAGACTGTATGGCTACACCTTC.

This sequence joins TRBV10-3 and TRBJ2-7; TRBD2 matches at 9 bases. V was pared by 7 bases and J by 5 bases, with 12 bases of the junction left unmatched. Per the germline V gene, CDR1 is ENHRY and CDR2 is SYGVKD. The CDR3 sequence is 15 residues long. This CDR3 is CAITGGVAGVDEQYF. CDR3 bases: TGTGCCATCACCGGAGGGGTAGCGGGAGTGGACGAGCAGTACTTC.

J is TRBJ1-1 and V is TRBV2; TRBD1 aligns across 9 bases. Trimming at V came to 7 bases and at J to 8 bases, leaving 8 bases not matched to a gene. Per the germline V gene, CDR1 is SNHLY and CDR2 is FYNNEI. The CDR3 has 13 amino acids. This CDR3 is CASKEQGASEAFF. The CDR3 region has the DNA TGTGCCAGCAAAGAACAGGGGGCTTCCGAAGCTTTCTTT. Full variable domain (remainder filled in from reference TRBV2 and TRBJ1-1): EPEVTQTPSHQVTQMGQEVILRCVPISNHLYFYWYRQILGQKVEFLVSFYNNEISEKSEIFDDQFSVERPDGSNFTLKIRSTKLEDSAMYFCASKEQGASEAFFGQGTRLTVV.

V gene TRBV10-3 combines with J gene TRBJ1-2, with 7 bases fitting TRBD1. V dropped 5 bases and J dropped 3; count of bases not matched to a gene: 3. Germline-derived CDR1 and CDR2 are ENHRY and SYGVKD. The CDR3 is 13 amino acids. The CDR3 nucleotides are TGTGCCATCAGTACAGGGGAATACTATGGCTACACCTTC. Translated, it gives CAISTGEYYGYTF.